The rows below give T cell receptor beta chains drawn from one sample of a study of blood T cells in healthy people across ages. TCRdb redid the calling of the 5' RACE reads with MiXCR, one entry per CDR3 protein. The sample lists 920,000 or so distinct CDR3 sequences, more than 35% occurring once. Sequencing was carried out using blood. The receptors come from a woman aged 60-75 years in good health. Both conserved end residues are part of each CDR3. Each record gives: D gene, clone size, V gene, J gene, CDR3 length, CDR3 DNA, CDR3 protein. The D gene is left open where the match is weak. Clone size appears in some rows only: once, few, many, or a class for an expanded clone.

-	few	TRBV28	TRBJ2-7	17	TGTGCCAGCAGTTTTAAGAGGGGTCCTCGAGGGAGATACGAGCAGTACTTC	CASSFKRGPRGRYEQYF
TRBD2	-	TRBV3-1	TRBJ2-7	19	TGTGCCAGCAGCCCACCCCGGGACACGGGACTAGCGGGAAGGTATGAGCAGTACTTC	CASSPPRDTGLAGRYEQYF
-	-	TRBV11-2	TRBJ2-3	14	TGTGCCAGCAGCTTAGCCGAAATCACAGATACGCAGTATTTT	CASSLAEITDTQYF
TRBD1	few	TRBV2	TRBJ2-5	16	TGTGCCAGCAGTGAAGCGTTCGGACAGGGGCGGGAGACCCAGTACTTC	CASSEAFGQGRETQYF
-	few	TRBV28	TRBJ2-7	15	TGTGCCAGTAACTCCGGGACTGTCAGCTCCTACGAGCAGTACTTC	CASNSGTVSSYEQYF
-	many	TRBV25-1	TRBJ2-2	10	TGTGCCAGCAAGGGGGGGGAGCTGTTTTTT	CASKGGELFF
TRBD1	-	TRBV12-3/TRBV12-4	TRBJ1-3	16	TGTGCCAGCAGTTTAGGGACAGGGACCTCTGGAAACACCATATATTTT	CASSLGTGTSGNTIYF
-	few	TRBV7-9	TRBJ2-5	15	TGTGCCAGCAGCTCCCTTTGGGCGGAGCAAGAGACCCAGTACTTC	CASSSLWAEQETQYF
-	-	TRBV2	TRBJ1-2	13	TGTGCCAGCATGGGAGGGACTGACTATGGCTACACCTTC	CASMGGTDYGYTF
-	-	TRBV27	TRBJ2-1	13	TGTGCCAGCAGTTTGCCTGTTGGCGATGAGCAGTTCTTC	CASSLPVGDEQFF
-	few	TRBV7-3	TRBJ2-7	14	TGTGCCAGCAGCTTCGATATCGGGCCCTACGAGCAGTACTTC	CASSFDIGPYEQYF
TRBD2	few	TRBV10-3	TRBJ2-1	14	TGTGCCATCAAAAGGCGGGAGATTGGGGATGAGCAGTTCTTC	CAIKRREIGDEQFF
TRBD2	few	TRBV20-1	TRBJ2-1	14	TGCAGTGGCGAGGGGGCTAGCGGGATGGGTGAGCAGTTCTTC	CSGEGASGMGEQFF
TRBD2	-	TRBV3-1	TRBJ2-1	15	TGTGCCAGCAACCACGGGGGAGGGAGGAGCAATGAGCAGTTCTTC	CASNHGGGRSNEQFF
TRBD1	-	TRBV29-1	TRBJ2-5	15	TGCAGCGTTGCCCCTGTGAGGGGGACAGGGGGGACCCAGTACTTC	CSVAPVRGTGGTQYF
-	-	TRBV6-6	TRBJ2-3	13	TGTGCCAGCAGACTCAAAAAATTAGATACGCAGTATTTT	CASRLKKLDTQYF
-	-	TRBV10-3	TRBJ1-4	12	TGTGCCATCAGTTCAACTAATGAAAAACTGTTTTTT	CAISSTNEKLFF
TRBD1	-	TRBV5-1	TRBJ2-3	14	TGTGCCAGCAGCTTAGGACAGGGGGGGGATACGCAGTATTTT	CASSLGQGGDTQYF
-	-	TRBV24-1	TRBJ2-7	13	TGTGCCACCAGTGATAACGGGCCGGCGGGGCAGTACTTC	CATSDNGPAGQYF
TRBD1	few	TRBV9	TRBJ2-7	14	TGTGCCAGCAGCGTAGGTGACAGGGTCTACGAGCAGTACTTC	CASSVGDRVYEQYF
-	-	TRBV6-5	TRBJ1-2	14	TGTGCCAGCAGCAGGGACCTGCAGCCCGCTGGCTACACCTTC	CASSRDLQPAGYTF
-	-	TRBV25-1	TRBJ2-7	13	TGTGCCAGCAGTGAAATTGGTTTGGGGGGGCTGTACTTC	CASSEIGLGGLYF
-	few	TRBV6-5	TRBJ2-5	12	TGTGCCAGCAGTTACCTCGGGGGGACCCAGTACTTC	CASSYLGGTQYF
-	-	TRBV20-1	TRBJ2-7	12	TGCAGGGCCCGAGGGGGGCTCTACGAGCAGTACTTC	CRARGGLYEQYF
-	-	TRBV6-6	TRBJ1-2	11	TGTGCCAGCACGTCGGACTATGGCTACACCTTC	CASTSDYGYTF
TRBD1	few	TRBV29-1	TRBJ2-6	20	TGCAGCGTTGAGGCGCCCAGGGCAGGGGGAGAAAAAACTGGGGCCAACGTCCTGACTTTC	CSVEAPRAGGEKTGANVLTF
-	-	TRBV28	TRBJ2-1	15	TGTGCCAGCTTAACCGTTATGAGCTCCTACAATGAGCAGTTCTTC	CASLTVMSSYNEQFF
-	-	TRBV9	TRBJ1-1	14	TGTGCCTGCATCCCCCCGCAGGTTAACACTGAAGCTTTCTTT	CACIPPQVNTEAFF
-	-	TRBV21-1	TRBJ1-5	16	TGTGCCAGCAGCAACCCGAAAGGGATTAGCAATCAGCCCCAGCATTTT	CASSNPKGISNQPQHF
TRBD1	few	TRBV29-1	TRBJ2-1	14	TGCAGCGTTGAAGGTGGGACAGGGGCAAGCCAACAGTTCTTC	CSVEGGTGASQQFF
TRBD1	few	TRBV3-1	TRBJ2-5	14	TGTGCCAGCTTCAGGGGGCCCCCTCAAGAGACCCAGTACTTC	CASFRGPPQETQYF
-	-	TRBV7-9	TRBJ2-1	15	TGTGCCAGCAGCTCGACAATCTTAAGCCACAATGAGCAGTTCTTC	CASSSTILSHNEQFF
-	-	TRBV9	TRBJ1-1	15	TGTGCCAGCAGCGTAGAGGCTGATATGAACACTGAAGCTTTCTTT	CASSVEADMNTEAFF